A selection of T cell receptor beta chains follows, all from one sample in a study of Graves' ophthalmopathy and Graves' hyperthyroidism. TCRdb fed the multiplex PCR reads into MiXCR, producing one record per CDR3 protein. Of almost 750,000 distinct CDR3 sequences in the sample, approximately 40% were seen once. Material for sequencing was peripheral blood. Source of these receptors: an adult man with Graves' ophthalmopathy. Both conserved end residues are part of each CDR3. Rows may omit the clone size; those that give it use once, few, many or a size class.

TRBJ2-6	many	TRBV2	CASSEGGGANVLTF
TRBJ1-1	-	TRBV7-2	CASSLWGVGSEAFF
TRBJ1-5	-	TRBV27	CASRLTGQINQPQHF
TRBJ1-5	many	TRBV19	CASSPVSSNQPQHF
TRBJ1-5	-	TRBV9	CASSVDRVGQPQHF
TRBJ1-5	many	TRBV19	CASSTGTGGAQPQHF
TRBJ1-5	-	TRBV20-1	CSAFTPGRSNQPQHF
TRBJ2-3	-	TRBV15	CATSATGTGETDTQYF
TRBJ2-2	many	TRBV7-9	CASSNAGELFF
TRBJ1-1	many	TRBV7-6	CASSLGTGWNTEAFF
TRBJ2-7	-	TRBV10-3	CAITGARNTQYF
TRBJ2-5	many	TRBV9	CASSQAGGPGETQYF
TRBJ2-2	few	TRBV25-1	CASSERSGADTGELFF
TRBJ1-5	-	TRBV20-1	CSAAGTFMQPQHF
TRBJ1-5	-	TRBV2	CPSSLVGRASNQPQHF
TRBJ1-4	few	TRBV9	CASSPRDRTNEKLFF
TRBJ1-2	-	TRBV11-2	CASSLDRGGFGYTF
TRBJ2-2	many	TRBV7-8	CASSLGAANGELFF
TRBJ2-5	-	TRBV10-3	CAISESIRGLRETQYF
TRBJ1-4	-	TRBV5-1	CASSQGPEKLFF
TRBJ1-5	-	TRBV7-7	CARVVRVSNQPQHF
TRBJ2-7	many	TRBV10-1	CASSDSQTGGIYEQYF
TRBJ1-5	few	TRBV19	CASSINLRESQPQHF
TRBJ2-7	few	TRBV20-1	CSAQGPIIHYEQYF
TRBJ2-7	few	TRBV2	CASSPGLDYEQYF
TRBJ1-2	-	TRBV7-2	CASSLLGINYGYTF
TRBJ2-7	many	TRBV7-8	CASLSGGYEQYF
TRBJ1-5	-	TRBV20-1	CSARAGSAVGNQPQHF
TRBJ2-5	few	TRBV20-1	CSARVGVGQETQYF
TRBJ1-5	-	TRBV24-1	CATSDPGTGARGNQPQHF
TRBJ1-6	-	TRBV25-1	CASSPNRGRDPFGSPLHF
TRBJ2-2	few	TRBV13	CASSSRPTLNTGELFF
TRBJ1-1	few	TRBV7-9	CASSKESSGLGTEAFF
TRBJ2-7	many	TRBV7-2	CASSTRDRDSEQYF
TRBJ1-4	-	TRBV15	CATSRDRMGATTEKLFF
TRBJ1-1	few	TRBV7-2	CASSRGQIEAFF
TRBJ1-1	-	TRBV7-9	CASSPQEGTFF
TRBJ2-6	few	TRBV20-1	CSAPTGGAFLSGANVLTF
TRBJ1-3	-	TRBV29-1	CSVEPSREGNTIYF
TRBJ1-1	-	TRBV2	CASGDSDRGASTEAFF
TRBJ2-5	-	TRBV5-6	CASSFGTGTQYF
TRBJ2-7	-	TRBV19	CASSPGTGSIYEQYF